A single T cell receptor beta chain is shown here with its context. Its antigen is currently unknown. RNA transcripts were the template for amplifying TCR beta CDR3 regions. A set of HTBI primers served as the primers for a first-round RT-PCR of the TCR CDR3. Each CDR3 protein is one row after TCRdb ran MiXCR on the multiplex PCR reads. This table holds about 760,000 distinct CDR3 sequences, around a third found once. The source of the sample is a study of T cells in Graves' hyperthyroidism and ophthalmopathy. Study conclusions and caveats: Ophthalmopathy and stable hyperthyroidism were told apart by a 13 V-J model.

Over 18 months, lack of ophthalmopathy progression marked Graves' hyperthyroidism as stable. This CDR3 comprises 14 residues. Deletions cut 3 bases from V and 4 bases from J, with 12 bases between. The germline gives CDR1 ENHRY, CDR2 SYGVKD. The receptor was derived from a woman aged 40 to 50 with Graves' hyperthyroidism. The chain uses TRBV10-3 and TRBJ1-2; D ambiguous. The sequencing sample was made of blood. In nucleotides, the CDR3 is TGTGCCATCAGTGACGGTTCGAGGGCCTATGGCTACACCTTC. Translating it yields CAISDGSRAYGYTF.